The 30 T cell receptor beta chains listed next were all sequenced from one sample in a study of blood T cell repertoires in COVID-19. The data were produced by immunoSEQ multiplex PCR, yet TCRdb's version contains in-frame clones alone and is incomplete. This sample yields under 40,000 clones, of which 80% are seen a single time; over 13% belongs to the top ten. Specimen: peripheral blood. These receptors came from a woman aged 65 to 85 with acute or convalescent COVID-19.

The table lists this clone with a count of one. The J gene is TRBJ2-5, the V gene TRBV2; D might be TRBD1 (5 bases). This CDR3 has 15 amino acids. From germline, CDR1 is SNHLY and CDR2 FYNNEI. The V gene lost 3 bases and the J gene lost 5 bases, with 16 bases spanning the gap. This CDR3 reads CASSDDAGKGETQYF. The CDR3 DNA reads TGTGCCAGCAGTGACGACGCAGGGAAGGGGGAGACCCAGTACTTC.

As DNA, the CDR3 is TGCGCCAGCAGCTTAGGGACTCACTCCTACAATGAGCAGTTCTTC. Residues: CASSLGTHSYNEQFF. V gene TRBV5-1 combines with J gene TRBJ2-1; tentatively, D is TRBD2 (6 bases). V was cut by 2 bases and J by 0 bases, with 9 bases left in between. The germline V gene has CDR1 SGHRS and CDR2 YFSETQ. This CDR3 contains 15 residues. Variable domain in full (rest from reference TRBV5-1 and TRBJ2-1): KAGVTQTPRYLIKTRGQQVTLSCSPISGHRSVSWYQQTPGQGLQFLFEYFSETQRNKGNFPGRFSGRQFSNSRSEMNVSTLELGDSALYLCASSLGTHSYNEQFFGPGTRLTVL.

This clone was seen just once. The rearrangement links TRBV28 to TRBJ2-3; 7 positions match TRBD1. The CDR3 extends over 16 amino acids. CDR1 MDHEN and CDR2 SYDVKM come from the germline V gene. The trim removed 5 bases at V and 0 bases at J, leaving 8 bases unmatched. CDR3 sequence (DNA): TGTGCCAGCAGTCCTCGCCGGGACAGTAGCACAGATACGCAGTATTTT. Translation gives CASSPRRDSSTDTQYF.

The chain links TRBV19 to TRBJ2-3, with 8 positions matching TRBD2. Germline loops: CDR1 LNHDA, CDR2 SQIVND (reference sequence). The length of the CDR3 is 15 residues. Losses at the gene ends were 4 bases for V and 2 bases for J; bases not matched to a gene: 5. Written as DNA, the CDR3 is TGTGCCAGTAGTAGACCGGGACTAGACACAGATACGCAGTATTTT. It encodes CASSRPGLDTDTQYF. Variable domain in full (rest from reference TRBV19 and TRBJ2-3): DGGITQSPKYLFRKEGQNVTLSCEQNLNHDAMYWYRQDPGQGLRLIYYSQIVNDFQKGDIAEGYSVSREKKESFPLTVTSAQKNPTAFYLCASSRPGLDTDTQYFGPGTRLTVL.

The chain links TRBV11-2 to TRBJ2-5, with 14 nucleotides matching TRBD2. The CDR3 is 16 residues long. CDR1 is SGHAT, CDR2 FQNNGV, per germline. The V gene end was trimmed by 1 base and the J gene end by 4 bases; junction bases not matched to a gene: 2. This CDR3 reads CASSLGLAGGAETQYF. The DNA of the CDR3 is TGTGCCAGCAGCTTAGGACTAGCGGGAGGGGCAGAGACCCAGTACTTC.

The chain has TRBV24-1 and TRBJ2-4, with D perhaps matching TRBD2 (5 bases). CDR3 size: 14 residues. Germline V lookup: CDR1 KGHDR, CDR2 SFDVKD. V gave up 7 bases and J gave up 1 base, with 10 bases separating them. The chain's CDR3 is CATSSPGAKNIQYF. In DNA, the CDR3 is TGTGCCACCAGCAGTCCGGGGGCCAAAAACATTCAGTACTTC.

The V and J genes are TRBV7-6 and TRBJ2-5; 9 nucleotides line up with TRBD2. With 0 bases clipped from V and 2 bases from J, the junction kept 7 bases outside the gene matches. The V gene's germline CDR1 is SGHVS and CDR2 FNYEAQ. This CDR3 is 17 amino acids long. In DNA form, the CDR3 reads TGTGCCAGCAGCTTAGCATTCGCTAGCGGGATTCAAGAGACCCAGTACTTC. This gives the protein CASSLAFASGIQETQYF.

The chain uses TRBV11-2 and TRBJ1-4, with TRBD1 identical over 11 bases. The CDR3 totals 17 residues. V lost 3 bases to trimming and J lost 7 bases; unmatched junction nucleotides: 10. The V gene's germline CDR1 is SGHAT and CDR2 FQNNGV. This CDR3 is CASSLDKFGTGGEKLFF. CDR3 nucleotide sequence: TGTGCCAGCAGCTTGGACAAATTTGGGACAGGGGGTGAAAAACTGTTTTTT. Variable domain in full (rest from reference TRBV11-2 and TRBJ1-4): EAGVAQSPRYKIIEKRQSVAFWCNPISGHATLYWYQQILGQGPKLLIQFQNNGVVDDSQLPKDRFSAERLKGVDSTLKIQPAKLEDSAVYLCASSLDKFGTGGEKLFFGSGTQLSVL.

The chain uses TRBV12-5 and TRBJ2-7, with D possibly matching TRBD2 (5 bases). V lost 1 base to trimming and J lost 4 bases, with 8 bases between them. The CDR3 spans 13 residues. Germline V gene sequence: CDR1 LGHNT, CDR2 FRNRAP. The CDR3 bases are TGTGCTAGTGGTTTGGCCGGGGTTTACGAGCAGTACTTC. This codes for CASGLAGVYEQYF.

In this sample, this clone turned up a few times. J is TRBJ2-5 and V is TRBV19; 8 bases are shared with TRBD1. Germline loops: CDR1 LNHDA, CDR2 SQIVND (reference sequence). The CDR3 runs 14 residues. The ends lost 5 bases at V and 5 bases at J; junction bases unmatched: 7. The CDR3: CASSGRTGYETQYF. The CDR3 coding sequence is TGTGCCAGTAGTGGAAGGACAGGGTATGAGACCCAGTACTTC.

In DNA form, the CDR3 reads TGTGCCAGCAGCTTAACAGGAGAGACCCAGTACTTC. This gives the protein CASSLTGETQYF. The chain joins TRBV5-5 to TRBJ2-5, with D maybe TRBD1 (5 bases). V lost 2 bases and J 4 bases, leaving 6 bases between the germline ends. Germline lookup yields CDR1 SGHKS and CDR2 YYEKEE (reference sequence). The CDR3 extends over 12 amino acids.

The genes are TRBV4-1 and TRBJ1-5, with 7 nucleotides matching TRBD1. Germline lookup yields CDR1 MGHRA and CDR2 YSYEKL. Trimming cost V 3 bases and J 7 bases; bases outside gene matches: 15. The CDR3 consists of 17 residues. CDR3 DNA sequence: TGCGCCAGCAGCCACGGCCCCGAGACAGGGTTGAACCAGCCCCAGCATTTT. Translating it yields CASSHGPETGLNQPQHF.

The chain recombines TRBV4-2 with TRBJ1-1; D possibly corresponds to TRBD1 (5 bases). V lost 4 bases and J lost 0, with 21 bases in between. The CDR3 length is 18 residues. The V gene's germline CDR1 is LGHNA and CDR2 YNFKEQ. This chain's CDR3 is CASSPWWTGGGMNTEAFF. The CDR3 bases are TGTGCCAGCAGCCCCTGGTGGACCGGGGGTGGCATGAACACTGAAGCTTTCTTT.

The V call is TRBV19, the J call TRBJ1-6; 10 nucleotides line up with TRBD1. CDR1 is LNHDA, CDR2 SQIVND, per germline (reference sequence). This CDR3 spans 14 amino acids. With V trimmed by 8 bases and J by 9 bases, 7 bases remained unmatched. This CDR3 is CASSSRDRGSPLHF. The DNA for the CDR3 is TGTGCCAGTTCTTCCCGGGACAGGGGTTCACCCCTCCACTTT.

The chain employs TRBV19 and TRBJ2-4; perhaps TRBD1 as D (5 bases). The V and J ends lost 1 base and 3 bases respectively, with 19 bases between them. The CDR3 covers 18 residues. CDR1 is LNHDA and CDR2 is SQIVND in the germline V gene (reference sequence). The CDR3 DNA follows: TGTGCCAGTAGTATAGGGAGTCTAGGGGAATTTGGCAAAAACATTCAGTACTTC. Protein sequence: CASSIGSLGEFGKNIQYF.

V and J are TRBV7-9 and TRBJ1-2; 7 nucleotides line up with TRBD1. Unmatched junction bases numbered 9, after V lost 11 bases and J lost 3 bases. Germline values: CDR1 SEHNR, CDR2 FQNEAQ (reference sequence). CDR3 length equals 13 residues. In DNA form, the CDR3 reads TGTGCCCACCAGACAGGGCTCGACTATGGCTACACCTTC. Its protein is CAHQTGLDYGYTF.

The chain employs TRBV15 and TRBJ1-2; D is perhaps TRBD1 (5 bases). The CDR3 has 14 amino acids. Trimming stripped 3 bases from V and 2 bases from J, with 10 bases between. Looked up from germline, CDR1 is LNHNV and CDR2 is YYDKDF (reference sequence). The CDR3 sequence: CATSRARQNYGYTF. CDR3 in DNA: TGTGCCACCAGCAGGGCCCGACAGAACTATGGCTACACCTTC.

The V call is TRBV28, the J call TRBJ1-6; 9 bases are shared with TRBD1. This CDR3 is 19 amino acids long. V was clipped by 5 bases and J by 3 bases; unmatched bases: 14. CDR1 is MDHEN, CDR2 SYDVKM, per germline. The CDR3 nucleotides read TGTGCCAGCAGTAGTGTTATCACGGGACAGGGTCTCTATAATTCACCCCTCCACTTT. It yields the protein CASSSVITGQGLYNSPLHF.

This clone was recorded only once. The chain carries TRBV10-2 and TRBJ2-5, with TRBD1 matching over 9 bases. CDR3 length equals 14 residues. V lost 3 bases, J lost 7 bases, and 6 bases stayed unmatched. The germline CDR1 and CDR2 sequences are WSHSY and SAAADI. This chain's CDR3 is CASSDTGQGWTQYF. The DNA for the CDR3 is TGCGCCAGCAGTGATACGGGACAGGGATGGACCCAGTACTTC.

In this sample, this clone turned up once. The V call is TRBV27, the J call TRBJ2-2; a possible D gene is TRBD1 (6 bases). With 6 bases removed from V and 7 bases from J, the gap between germline ends came to 15 bases. This CDR3 is 14 amino acids long. Germline V gene lookup returns CDR1 MNHEY and CDR2 SMNVEV (reference sequence). CDR3 protein: CASRLQGNYGELFF. Here the CDR3 DNA reads TGTGCCAGCAGGCTACAGGGAAATTACGGGGAGCTGTTTTTT.

The chain has TRBV2 and TRBJ2-1; D might be TRBD2 (5 bases). CDR1 and CDR2 from the germline V gene are SNHLY and FYNNEI. Trimming removed 5 bases at V and 3 bases at J, with 14 bases between. The CDR3 consists of 15 residues. CDR3 DNA: TGTGCCAGCAGTAGGGTGCGGGCTGGCTACAATGAGCAGTTCTTC. Its protein product is CASSRVRAGYNEQFF.

V gene TRBV19 combines with J gene TRBJ1-5; D is possibly TRBD1 (6 bases). The CDR3 sequence is 16 residues long. Trimming cost V 3 bases and J 1 base, with 13 bases left between them. Germline CDR1 reads LNHDA; CDR2 reads SQIVND (reference sequence). The CDR3 DNA reads TGTGCCAGTAGTATGGTGGGGGCGCAGAGCAATCAGCCCCAGCATTTT. This translates into CASSMVGAQSNQPQHF.

The V gene is TRBV5-4, the J gene TRBJ1-2; no clear D gene. The CDR3 has 13 residues. V shed 4 bases and J shed 6 bases, with 13 bases lying between them. Germline assignment: CDR1 SGHNT and CDR2 YYREEE (reference sequence). The CDR3 DNA reads TGTGCCAGCAGCGACGTTTCGGGTGATGGCTACACCTTC. Its protein product is CASSDVSGDGYTF.

The rearrangement joins TRBV28 to TRBJ2-7; maybe TRBD2 (5 bases). Per germline, CDR1 MDHEN and CDR2 SYDVKM. This CDR3 contains 12 residues. Trimming removed 5 bases at V and 4 bases at J, with 9 bases between. Here the CDR3 reads CASSLAYYEQYF. The CDR3 DNA is TGTGCCAGCAGTCTAGCATATTACGAGCAGTACTTC.

V and J are TRBV19 and TRBJ2-3; 8 bases align to TRBD2. This CDR3 contains 14 residues. V gave up 5 bases and J gave up 4 bases; unmatched junction bases: 5. The germline V gene encodes CDR1 LNHDA and CDR2 SQIVND (reference sequence). The CDR3 spells CASSREGRADTQYF. CDR3 bases: TGTGCCAGTAGTCGGGAGGGCCGGGCAGATACGCAGTATTTT.

This clone was detected only a few times. The genes are TRBV7-2 and TRBJ2-1, with 13 bases aligning to TRBD2. Germline trimming cut 5 bases from V and 4 bases from J; bases unmatched to any gene: 5. Germline CDR1 is SGHTA and CDR2 is FQGNSA. The CDR3 is made up of 16 amino acids. The DNA of the CDR3 is TGTGCCAGCAGCCCCGGACTAGCGGGGGCTTACAATGAGCAGTTCTTC. This codes for CASSPGLAGAYNEQFF.

This chain joins TRBV18 and TRBJ1-5; D possibly corresponds to TRBD1 (5 bases). The CDR3 is 14 amino acids. Germline assignment: CDR1 KGHSH and CDR2 LQKENI. The ends were cut back, 2 bases at V and 4 bases at J, with 9 bases in the middle. The CDR3 here is CASSPTGDNQPQHF. In nucleotides, the CDR3 is TGTGCCAGCTCACCAACAGGAGATAATCAGCCCCAGCATTTT.

Concerning this clone: The sample holds other DNA sequences that translate to the same CDR3. This chain connects TRBV11-2 to TRBJ2-5; a weak D match, TRBD1 (6 bases). The V end was cut by 2 bases, the J end by 0 bases, with 10 bases between. The CDR3 contains 15 residues. Germline CDR1 and CDR2: SGHAT and FQNNGV. CDR3 sequence reads: CASSLTGLNQETQYF. CDR3 nucleotides: TGTGCCAGCAGCTTAACAGGGCTAAACCAAGAGACCCAGTACTTC.

This sequence joins TRBV5-4 and TRBJ2-5, with 8 nucleotides matching TRBD2. There are 14 residues in the CDR3. V was clipped by 4 bases and J by 2 bases; unmatched bases: 4. The germline gives CDR1 SGHNT, CDR2 YYREEE (reference sequence). The CDR3 reads CASSLAGVQETQYF. In DNA form, the CDR3 reads TGTGCCAGCAGCCTAGCGGGCGTTCAAGAGACCCAGTACTTC.

The V call is TRBV3-1 (or the pseudogene TRBV3-2), the J call TRBJ2-5, with 11 bases that match TRBD2. V lost 0 bases and J lost 7; bases outside the gene matches: 4. CDR1 is LGHDT and CDR2 is YNNKEL in the germline V gene (reference sequence). The CDR3 contains 15 residues. This CDR3 is CASSQELAGVGTQYF. DNA for the CDR3: TGTGCCAGCAGCCAAGAACTAGCGGGAGTAGGGACCCAGTACTTC.